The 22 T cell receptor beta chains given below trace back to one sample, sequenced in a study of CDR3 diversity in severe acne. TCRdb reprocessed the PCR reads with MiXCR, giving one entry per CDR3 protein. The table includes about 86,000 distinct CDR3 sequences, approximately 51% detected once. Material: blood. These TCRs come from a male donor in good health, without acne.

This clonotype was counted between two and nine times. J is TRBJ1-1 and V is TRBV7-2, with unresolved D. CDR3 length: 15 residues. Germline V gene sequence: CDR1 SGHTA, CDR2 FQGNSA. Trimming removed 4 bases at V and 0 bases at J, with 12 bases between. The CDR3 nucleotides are TGTGCCAGCAGCTCGTCTAGGCACCTGAACACTGAAGCTTTCTTT. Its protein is CASSSSRHLNTEAFF. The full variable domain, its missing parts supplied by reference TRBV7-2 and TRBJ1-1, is GAGVSQSPSNKVTEKGKDVELRCDPISGHTALYWYRQSLGQGLEFLIYFQGNSAPDKSGLPSDRFSAERTGGSVSTLTIQRTQQEDSAVYLCASSSSRHLNTEAFFGQGTRLTVV.

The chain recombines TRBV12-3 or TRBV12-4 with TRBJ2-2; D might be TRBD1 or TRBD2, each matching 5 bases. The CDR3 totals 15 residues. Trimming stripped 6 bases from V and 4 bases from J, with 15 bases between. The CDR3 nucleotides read TGTGCCAGCAGCCCCGTGGGGGTTGGCACCGGGGAGCTGTTTTTT. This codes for CASSPVGVGTGELFF.

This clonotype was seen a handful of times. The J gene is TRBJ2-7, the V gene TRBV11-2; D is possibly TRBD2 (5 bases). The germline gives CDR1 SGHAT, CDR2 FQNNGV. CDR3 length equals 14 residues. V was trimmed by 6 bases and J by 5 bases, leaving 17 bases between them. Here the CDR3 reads CASRDWRLGDEQYF. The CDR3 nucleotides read TGTGCCAGCAGGGACTGGCGGCTCGGCGACGAGCAGTACTTC.

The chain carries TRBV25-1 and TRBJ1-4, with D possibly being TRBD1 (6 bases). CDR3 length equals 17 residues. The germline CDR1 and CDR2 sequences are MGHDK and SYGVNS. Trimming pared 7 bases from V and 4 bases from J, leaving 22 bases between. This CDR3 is CASNSGGGGNGNEKLFF. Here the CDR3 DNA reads TGTGCCAGCAACTCAGGAGGGGGGGGAAACGGTAATGAAAAACTGTTTTTT.

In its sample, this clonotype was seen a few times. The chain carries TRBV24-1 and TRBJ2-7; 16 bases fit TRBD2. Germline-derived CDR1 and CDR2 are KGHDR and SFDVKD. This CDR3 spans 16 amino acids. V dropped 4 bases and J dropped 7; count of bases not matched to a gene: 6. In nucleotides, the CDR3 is TGTGCCACCAGTGAGGGACTAGCGGGAGGGCCGGGGGAGCAGTACTTC. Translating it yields CATSEGLAGGPGEQYF.

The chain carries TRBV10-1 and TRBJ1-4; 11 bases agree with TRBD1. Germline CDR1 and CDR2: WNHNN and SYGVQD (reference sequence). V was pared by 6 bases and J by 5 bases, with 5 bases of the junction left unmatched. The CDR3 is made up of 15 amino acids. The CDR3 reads CASSPGTGGNEKLFF. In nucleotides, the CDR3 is TGCGCCAGCAGCCCCGGGACAGGGGGGAATGAAAAACTGTTTTTT.

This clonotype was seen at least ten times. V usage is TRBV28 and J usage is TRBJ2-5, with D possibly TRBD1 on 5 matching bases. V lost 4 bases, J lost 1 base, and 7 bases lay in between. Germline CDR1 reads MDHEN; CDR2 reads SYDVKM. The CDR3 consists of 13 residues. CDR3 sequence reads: CASSYRTQETQYF. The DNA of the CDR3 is TGTGCCAGCAGTTACAGGACCCAAGAGACCCAGTACTTC.

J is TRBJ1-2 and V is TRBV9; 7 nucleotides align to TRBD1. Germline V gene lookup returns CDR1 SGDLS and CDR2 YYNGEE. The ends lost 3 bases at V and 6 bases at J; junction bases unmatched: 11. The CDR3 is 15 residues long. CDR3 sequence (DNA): TGTGCCAGCAGCGCCGACAGGGACACCTACAATGGCTACACCTTC. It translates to CASSADRDTYNGYTF.

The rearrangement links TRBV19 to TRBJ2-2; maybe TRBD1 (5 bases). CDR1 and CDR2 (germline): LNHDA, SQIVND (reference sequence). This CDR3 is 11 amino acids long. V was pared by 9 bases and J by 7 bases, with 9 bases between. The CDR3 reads CASRAVGELFF. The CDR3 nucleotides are TGTGCCAGCAGGGCGGTCGGGGAGCTGTTTTTT.

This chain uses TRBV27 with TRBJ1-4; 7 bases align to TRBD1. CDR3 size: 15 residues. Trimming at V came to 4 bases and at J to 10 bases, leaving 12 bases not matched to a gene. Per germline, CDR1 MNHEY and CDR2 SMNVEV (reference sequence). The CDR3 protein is CASSSLGQGVGKLFF. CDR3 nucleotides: TGTGCCAGCAGTTCCCTGGGGCAGGGGGTTGGAAAACTGTTTTTT.

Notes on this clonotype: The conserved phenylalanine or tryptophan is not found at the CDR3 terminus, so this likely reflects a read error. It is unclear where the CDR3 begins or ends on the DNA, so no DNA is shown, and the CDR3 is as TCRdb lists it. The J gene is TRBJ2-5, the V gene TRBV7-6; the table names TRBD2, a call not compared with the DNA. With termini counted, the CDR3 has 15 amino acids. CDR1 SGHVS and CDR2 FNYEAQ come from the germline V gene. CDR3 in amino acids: CASSLTADYGYTFGS.

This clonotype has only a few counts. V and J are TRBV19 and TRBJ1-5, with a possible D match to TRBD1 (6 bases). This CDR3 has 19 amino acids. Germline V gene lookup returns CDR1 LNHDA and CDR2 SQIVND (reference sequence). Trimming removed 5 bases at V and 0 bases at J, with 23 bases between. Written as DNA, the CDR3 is TGTGCCAGTAGTCTACCCGGGACAACAGTGGATTATAGCAATCAGCCCCAGCATTTT. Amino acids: CASSLPGTTVDYSNQPQHF.

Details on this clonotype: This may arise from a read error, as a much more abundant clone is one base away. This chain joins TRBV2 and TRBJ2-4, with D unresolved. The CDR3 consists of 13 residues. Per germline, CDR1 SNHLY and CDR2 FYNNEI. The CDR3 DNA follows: TGTGCCAGCAGTGAATTCCAGAGAAACACTCAGTACTTC. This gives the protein CASSEFQRNTQYF.

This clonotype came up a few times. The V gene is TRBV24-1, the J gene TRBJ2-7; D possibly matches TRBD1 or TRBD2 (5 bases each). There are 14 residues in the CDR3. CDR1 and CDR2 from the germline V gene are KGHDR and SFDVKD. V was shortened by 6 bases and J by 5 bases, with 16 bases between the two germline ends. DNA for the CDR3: TGTGCCACCAGTTCGGGGCAGGGTAACGACGAGCAGTACTTC. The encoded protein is CATSSGQGNDEQYF.

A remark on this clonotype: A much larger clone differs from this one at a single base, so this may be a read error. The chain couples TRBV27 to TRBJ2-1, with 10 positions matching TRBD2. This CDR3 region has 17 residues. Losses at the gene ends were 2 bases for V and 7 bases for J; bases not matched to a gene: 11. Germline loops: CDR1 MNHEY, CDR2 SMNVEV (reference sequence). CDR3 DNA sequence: TGTGCCAGCAGTTTAGGCCCGTCAGCGGGAGGGCCTAATGAGCAGTTCTTC. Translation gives CASSLGPSAGGPNEQFF.

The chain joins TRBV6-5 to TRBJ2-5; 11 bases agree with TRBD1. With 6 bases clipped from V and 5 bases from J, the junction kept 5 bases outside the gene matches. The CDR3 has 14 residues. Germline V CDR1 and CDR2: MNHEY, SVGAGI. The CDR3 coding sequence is TGTGCCAGCAGCGGACAGGGGGCAGGGGAGACCCAGTACTTC. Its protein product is CASSGQGAGETQYF.

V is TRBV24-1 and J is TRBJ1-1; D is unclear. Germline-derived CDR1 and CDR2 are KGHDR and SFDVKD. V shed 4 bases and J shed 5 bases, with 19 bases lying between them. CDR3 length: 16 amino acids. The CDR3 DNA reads TGTGCCACCAGTGACAGCCCACGGGGAGGCGGGACTGAAGCTTTCTTT. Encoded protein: CATSDSPRGGGTEAFF.

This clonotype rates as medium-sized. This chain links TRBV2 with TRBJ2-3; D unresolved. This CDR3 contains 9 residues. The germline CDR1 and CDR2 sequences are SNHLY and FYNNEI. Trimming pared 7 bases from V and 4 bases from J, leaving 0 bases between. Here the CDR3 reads CASTDTQYF. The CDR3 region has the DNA TGTGCCAGCACAGATACGCAGTATTTT.

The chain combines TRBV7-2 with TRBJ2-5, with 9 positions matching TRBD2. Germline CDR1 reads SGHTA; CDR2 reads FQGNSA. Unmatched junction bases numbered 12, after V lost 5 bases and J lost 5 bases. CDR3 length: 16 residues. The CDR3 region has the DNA TGTGCCAGCAGCCCTACTTGGCGGGAGGGCCGGGAGACCCAGTACTTC. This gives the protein CASSPTWREGRETQYF. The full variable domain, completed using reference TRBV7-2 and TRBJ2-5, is GAGVSQSPSNKVTEKGKDVELRCDPISGHTALYWYRQSLGQGLEFLIYFQGNSAPDKSGLPSDRFSAERTGGSVSTLTIQRTQQEDSAVYLCASSPTWREGRETQYFGPGTRLLVL.

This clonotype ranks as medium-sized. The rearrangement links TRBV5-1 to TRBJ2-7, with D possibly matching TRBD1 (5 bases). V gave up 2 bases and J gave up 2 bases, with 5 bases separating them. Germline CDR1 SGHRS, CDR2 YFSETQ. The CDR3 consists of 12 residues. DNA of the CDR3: TGCGCCAGCAGCTTAGGGGCCTACGAGCAGTACTTC. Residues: CASSLGAYEQYF.

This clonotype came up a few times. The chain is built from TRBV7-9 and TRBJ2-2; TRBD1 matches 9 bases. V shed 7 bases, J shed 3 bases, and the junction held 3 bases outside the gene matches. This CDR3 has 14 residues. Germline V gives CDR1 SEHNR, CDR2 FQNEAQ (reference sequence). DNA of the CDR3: TGTGCCAGCACCCGGACAGGGGACACCGGGGAGCTGTTTTTT. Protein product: CASTRTGDTGELFF.

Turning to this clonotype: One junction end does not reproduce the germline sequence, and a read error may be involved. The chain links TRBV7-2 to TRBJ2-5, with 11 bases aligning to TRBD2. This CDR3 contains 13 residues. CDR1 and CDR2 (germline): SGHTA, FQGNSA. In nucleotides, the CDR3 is TGTGCCAGCAGCTGGGGTAGCGGGGGGGTCTCGAACTTC. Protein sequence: CASSWGSGGVSNF.